These T cell receptor beta chains were read from a single sample in a study of cytomegalovirus exposure and HLA in healthy donors. TCRdb's table, derived via immunoSEQ multiplex PCR, lists solely in-frame clones and lacks some. The sample includes 95,000 to 120,000 clones, 65% to 85% of them seen just once. Sequenced input: PBMCs. The receptor set was obtained from a woman aged 30 to 39 in good health and CMV-seropositive. Both conserved end residues are part of each CDR3. A D gene is named only where the DNA matches it firmly. Size tells how often a clone was seen (once, few, many) or the class of an expanded clone, and some rows leave it out.

J gene: TRBJ1-5; V gene: TRBV10-2; CDR3 length: 13; clone size: NA; D gene: TRBD1; CDR3 DNA: TGCGCCAGCACCGGACAGGGTAATCAGCCCCAGCATTTT; CDR3 protein: CASTGQGNQPQHF
J gene: TRBJ2-5; V gene: TRBV5-1; CDR3 length: 14; clone size: NA; D gene: NA; CDR3 DNA: TGCGCCAGCAGCTTGGCGGTCAACCAAGAGACCCAGTACTTC; CDR3 protein: CASSLAVNQETQYF
J gene: TRBJ1-2; V gene: TRBV2; CDR3 length: 12; clone size: NA; D gene: NA; CDR3 DNA: TGTGCCAGCATTGGACAGTCCTATGGCTACACCTTC; CDR3 protein: CASIGQSYGYTF
J gene: TRBJ2-7; V gene: TRBV30; CDR3 length: 14; clone size: once; D gene: TRBD1; CDR3 DNA: TGTGCCTGGAGTCTGGGACAGGGGGCCTACGAGCAGTACTTC; CDR3 protein: CAWSLGQGAYEQYF
J gene: TRBJ1-1; V gene: TRBV6-1; CDR3 length: 15; clone size: NA; D gene: TRBD1; CDR3 DNA: TGTGCCAGCAGTGATCAGCCACAGGGGTCCACTGAAGCTTTCTTT; CDR3 protein: CASSDQPQGSTEAFF
J gene: TRBJ2-6; V gene: TRBV19; CDR3 length: 18; clone size: few; D gene: NA; CDR3 DNA: TGTGCCAGTAGTGCACTAACGGGGTCCAACTCTGGGGCCAACGTCCTGACTTTC; CDR3 protein: CASSALTGSNSGANVLTF
J gene: TRBJ1-2; V gene: TRBV7-2; CDR3 length: 13; clone size: once; D gene: NA; CDR3 DNA: TGTGCCAGCAGCTTACTCGACACCTATGGCTACACCTTC; CDR3 protein: CASSLLDTYGYTF
J gene: TRBJ2-1; V gene: TRBV18; CDR3 length: 16; clone size: NA; D gene: NA; CDR3 DNA: TGTGCCAGCTCTCCTACTACTAGCCAGTCCTACAATGAGCAGTTCTTC; CDR3 protein: CASSPTTSQSYNEQFF
J gene: TRBJ1-1; V gene: TRBV5-4; CDR3 length: 14; clone size: once; D gene: NA; CDR3 DNA: TGTGCCAGCAGCTTGAAACAGCCGGGAACTGAAGCTTTCTTT; CDR3 protein: CASSLKQPGTEAFF
J gene: TRBJ2-3; V gene: TRBV9; CDR3 length: 13; clone size: NA; D gene: NA; CDR3 DNA: TGTGCCAGCAGCGTAGAATCGCGGGATACGCAGTATTTT; CDR3 protein: CASSVESRDTQYF
J gene: TRBJ1-5; V gene: TRBV2; CDR3 length: 14; clone size: NA; D gene: NA; CDR3 DNA: TGTGCCAGCAGTGAAATGCAGTTCTATCAGCCCCAGCATTTT; CDR3 protein: CASSEMQFYQPQHF